Shown below are 4 T cell receptor beta chains from a single sample sequenced in a study of cytomegalovirus exposure and HLA in healthy donors. Primers: 60 Vbeta forward and 13 Jbeta reverse. Assay used: immunoSEQ multiplex PCR; TCRdb lists only in-frame clones, some missing. Altogether 40,000 to 45,000 clones are present, 70% to 80% being singletons, with the ten largest covering 1.4%. The sequenced sample was PBMCs. The receptors here all came from a man aged 25 to 40 in good health and CMV-seronegative.

J is TRBJ2-5 and V is TRBV7-2; D is undetermined. Looked up from germline, CDR1 is SGHTA and CDR2 is FQGNSA. CDR3 length: 14 amino acids. V was cut by 5 bases and J by 4 bases, with 14 bases left in between. The CDR3, as DNA: TGTGCCAGCAGCCACGGTGGCGGCGGAGAGACCCAGTACTTC. It encodes CASSHGGGGETQYF.

The rearrangement links TRBV2 to TRBJ2-2; tentative D call: TRBD2 (6 bases). V gave up 4 bases and J gave up 6 bases, with 21 bases separating them. The length of the CDR3 is 17 residues. Germline V lookup: CDR1 SNHLY, CDR2 FYNNEI. CDR3 coding DNA: TGTGCCAGCAGTGTCATGGGGGGAGCGAGAATCTCCGGGGAGCTGTTTTTT. This translates into CASSVMGGARISGELFF. The full variable domain, completed using reference TRBV2 and TRBJ2-2, is EPEVTQTPSHQVTQMGQEVILRCVPISNHLYFYWYRQILGQKVEFLVSFYNNEISEKSEIFDDQFSVERPDGSNFTLKIRSTKLEDSAMYFCASSVMGGARISGELFFGEGSRLTVL.

The V gene is TRBV7-9, the J gene TRBJ2-3; possible D gene TRBD2, 5 bases. CDR1 and CDR2 (germline): SEHNR, FQNEAQ (reference sequence). The CDR3 is 16 residues long. V lost 3 bases to trimming and J lost 0 bases, with 13 bases between them. The CDR3 loop reads CASSFGSAQSTDTQYF. The CDR3 bases are TGTGCCAGCAGCTTTGGTAGCGCGCAGAGCACAGATACGCAGTATTTT.

This rearrangement joins TRBV2 to TRBJ2-5, with 13 bases fitting TRBD2. CDR1 is SNHLY, CDR2 FYNNEI, per germline. The CDR3 consists of 14 residues. J gave up 4 bases and V 4 bases, and 0 bases lay outside the gene matches. The CDR3 DNA sequence: TGTGCCAGCAGTGGACTAGCGGGAGGAGAGACCCAGTACTTC. As protein: CASSGLAGGETQYF.